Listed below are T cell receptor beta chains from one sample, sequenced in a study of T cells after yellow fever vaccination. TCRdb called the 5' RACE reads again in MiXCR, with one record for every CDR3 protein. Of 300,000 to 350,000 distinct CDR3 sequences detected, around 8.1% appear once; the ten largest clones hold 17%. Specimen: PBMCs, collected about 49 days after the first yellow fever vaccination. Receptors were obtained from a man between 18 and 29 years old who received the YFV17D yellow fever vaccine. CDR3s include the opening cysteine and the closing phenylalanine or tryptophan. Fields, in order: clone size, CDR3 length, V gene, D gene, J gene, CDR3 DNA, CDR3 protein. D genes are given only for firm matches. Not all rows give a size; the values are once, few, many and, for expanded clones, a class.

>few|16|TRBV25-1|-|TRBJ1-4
TGTGCCAGCAGTGAATCCGGGGGTGGACGAAAGGAAAAACTGTTTTTT
CASSESGGGRKEKLFF
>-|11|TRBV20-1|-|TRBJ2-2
TGCAGTGCAGCGCCCTTCTGGGAGCTGTTTTTT
CSAAPFWELFF
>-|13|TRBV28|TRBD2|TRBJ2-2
TGTGCCAGCAGAAGCGGGACCACCGGGGAGCTGTTTTTT
CASRSGTTGELFF
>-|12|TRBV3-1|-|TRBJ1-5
TGTGCCAGCAGCCAAGGGGAGACGCCCCAGCATTTT
CASSQGETPQHF
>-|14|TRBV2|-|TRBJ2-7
TGTGCCAGCAGCCCCTGGGGGGGCACCTACGAGCAGTACTTC
CASSPWGGTYEQYF
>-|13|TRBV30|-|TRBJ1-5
TGTGCCTGGGCCTTAGGGGGCAATCAGCCCCAGCATTTT
CAWALGGNQPQHF
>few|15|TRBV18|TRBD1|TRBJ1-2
TGTGCCAGCTCACCACTGGGGACAGGACCGTATGGCTACACCTTC
CASSPLGTGPYGYTF
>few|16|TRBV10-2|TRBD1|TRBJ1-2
TGCGCCGCCTTTGTGCCCCGGACAGGCAACTCCTTCGGCTACACCTTC
CAAFVPRTGNSFGYTF
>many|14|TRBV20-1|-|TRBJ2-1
TGCAGTGCTAGAGTTATCTGGCGGATGAATGAGCAGTTCTTC
CSARVIWRMNEQFF
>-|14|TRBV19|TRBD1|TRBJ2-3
TGTGCCAGTAGTGGGGACAGGGTCACAGATACGCAGTATTTT
CASSGDRVTDTQYF
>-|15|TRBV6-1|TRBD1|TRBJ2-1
TGTGCCAGCAGCAGCCCGGGACAGGGGGCCAATGAGCAGTTCTTC
CASSSPGQGANEQFF
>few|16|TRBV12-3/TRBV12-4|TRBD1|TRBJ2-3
TGTGCCAGCCGTAATTCCTGGGACAGGGGGGCAGATACGCAGTATTTT
CASRNSWDRGADTQYF
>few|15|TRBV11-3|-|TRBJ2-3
TGTGCCAGCTCCAGATCCGGGGACAGCACAGATACGCAGTATTTT
CASSRSGDSTDTQYF
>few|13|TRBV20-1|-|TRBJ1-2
TGCAGTGCGCAAGCGGGACAACCTTATGGCTACACCTTC
CSAQAGQPYGYTF
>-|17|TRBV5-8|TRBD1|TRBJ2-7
TGTGCCAGCAGCTTAGTTTCGGGGACAGGGCAGGTGTACGAGCAGTACTTC
CASSLVSGTGQVYEQYF
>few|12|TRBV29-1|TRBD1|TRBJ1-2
TGCAGCGTTGGGGGACAGGACTATGGCTACACCTTC
CSVGGQDYGYTF
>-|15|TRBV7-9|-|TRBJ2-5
TGTACCAGCAGCCCCCCGGGACGATTGGAAGAGACCCAGTACTTC
CTSSPPGRLEETQYF
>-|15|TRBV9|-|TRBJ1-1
TGTGCCAGCAGCGTAGCCAGGGCAGGGAACACTGAAGCTTTCTTT
CASSVARAGNTEAFF
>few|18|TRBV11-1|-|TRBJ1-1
TGTGCCAGCAACTTCCCATCACAAATGACTACAGGGAACACTGAAGCTTTCTTT
CASNFPSQMTTGNTEAFF
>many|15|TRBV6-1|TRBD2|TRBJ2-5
TGTGCCAGCAGTCCTATCACTAGCGTAGAAGAGACCCAGTACTTC
CASSPITSVEETQYF
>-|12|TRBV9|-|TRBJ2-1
TGTGCCAGCAGCGCATGGGGGGACAGCCCCGATTTC
CASSAWGDSPDF
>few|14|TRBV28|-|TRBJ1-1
TGTGCCAGCAGTTCATTTGACAGACAAGTAGAAGCTTTCTTT
CASSSFDRQVEAFF
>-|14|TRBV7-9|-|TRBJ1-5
TGTGCCAGCAGCTTAGCGGGGAGCATCCAGCCCCAGCATTTT
CASSLAGSIQPQHF
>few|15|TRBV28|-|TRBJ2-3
TGTGCCAGCAGCCGGTATGACAGATACACAGATACGCAGTATTTT
CASSRYDRYTDTQYF
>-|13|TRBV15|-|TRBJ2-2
TGTGCCACCAGCAGAGCCTCGGCCGGGGAGCTGTTTTTT
CATSRASAGELFF
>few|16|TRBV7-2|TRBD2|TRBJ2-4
TGTGCCAGCAGCCGACTAGCGGGGGGAGCCAAAAACATTCAGTACTTC
CASSRLAGGAKNIQYF
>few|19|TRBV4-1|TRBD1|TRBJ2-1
TGCGCCAGCAGCGGAAGCGGTTCCGGGACAGGGCGAGTGGAAGCTGAGCAGTTCTTC
CASSGSGSGTGRVEAEQFF
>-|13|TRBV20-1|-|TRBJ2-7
TGCAGTGCTAGGGTTGCCGGGGGCGGCGAGCAGTACTTC
CSARVAGGGEQYF
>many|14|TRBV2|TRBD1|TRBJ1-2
TGTGCCAGCAGGGGACAGGGTGATGCGGGAGGCTACACCTTC
CASRGQGDAGGYTF
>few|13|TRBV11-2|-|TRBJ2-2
TGTGCCAGCAGCCAGGGATATCCCGGGGAGCTGTTTTTT
CASSQGYPGELFF
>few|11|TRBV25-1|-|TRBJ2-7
TGTGCCAGTGGACAGTCCTACGAGCAGTACTTC
CASGQSYEQYF
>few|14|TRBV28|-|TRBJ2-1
TGTGCCAGCAGTGGACAGCCCTCCTACAATGAGCAGTTCTTC
CASSGQPSYNEQFF
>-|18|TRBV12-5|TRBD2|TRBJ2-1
TGTGCTAGTGGTTTGGTTCCGGGACTAGCGGGGGGGGACGAAAAGCAGTTCTTC
CASGLVPGLAGGDEKQFF
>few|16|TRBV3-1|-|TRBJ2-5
TGTGCCAGCAGCCCCAGAGGAGGGATCCAACAAGAGACCCAGTACTTC
CASSPRGGIQQETQYF
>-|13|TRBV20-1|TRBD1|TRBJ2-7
TGCAGTGCTGCCCCAGGGGGATGGTATGAGCAGTACTTC
CSAAPGGWYEQYF
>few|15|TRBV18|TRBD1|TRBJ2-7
TGTGCCAGCTCATCCGGACAGGGGGCTCGGGACGAGCAGTACTTC
CASSSGQGARDEQYF
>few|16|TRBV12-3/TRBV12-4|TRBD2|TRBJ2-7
TGTGCCAGCAGTTTACGGGGGACGGGGGGAATGGACGAGCAGTACTTC
CASSLRGTGGMDEQYF
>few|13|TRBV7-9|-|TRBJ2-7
TGTGCCAGCAGCCCCCCGGGGCTGGAGGAGCAGTACTTC
CASSPPGLEEQYF
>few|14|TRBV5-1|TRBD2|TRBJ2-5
TGCGCCAGCAGCTTGTTCGGGGGGGAAGAGACCCAGTACTTC
CASSLFGGEETQYF
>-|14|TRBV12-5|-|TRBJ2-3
TGTGCTAGTGGTTTGGCGGGGGGCCTGGATACGCAGTATTTT
CASGLAGGLDTQYF
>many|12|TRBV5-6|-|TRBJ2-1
TGTGCCAGCAGCCCCAGGGGTGATGAGCAGTTCTTC
CASSPRGDEQFF
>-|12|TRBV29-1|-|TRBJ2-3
TGCAGCGCACAGCAGCGGACAGATACGCAGTATTTT
CSAQQRTDTQYF
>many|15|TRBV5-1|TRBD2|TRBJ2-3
TGCGCCAGCAGGGGTAGCGGGGGAACCACAGATACGCAGTATTTT
CASRGSGGTTDTQYF
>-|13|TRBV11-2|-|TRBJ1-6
TGTGCCAGCAGCTCCAATCGGATGTCACCCCTCCACTTT
CASSSNRMSPLHF